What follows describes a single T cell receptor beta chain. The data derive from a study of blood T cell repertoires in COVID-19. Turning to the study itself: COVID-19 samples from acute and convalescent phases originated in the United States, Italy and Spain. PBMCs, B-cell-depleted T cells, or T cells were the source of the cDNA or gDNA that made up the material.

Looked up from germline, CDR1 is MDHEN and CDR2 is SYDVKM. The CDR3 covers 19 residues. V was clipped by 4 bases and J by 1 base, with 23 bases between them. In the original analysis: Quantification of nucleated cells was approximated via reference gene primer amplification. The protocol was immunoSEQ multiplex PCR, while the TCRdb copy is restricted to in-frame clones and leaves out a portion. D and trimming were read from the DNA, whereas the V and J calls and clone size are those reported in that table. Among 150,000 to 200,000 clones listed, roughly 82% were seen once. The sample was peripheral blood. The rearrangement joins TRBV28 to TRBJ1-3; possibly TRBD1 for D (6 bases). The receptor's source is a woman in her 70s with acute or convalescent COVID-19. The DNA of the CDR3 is TGTGCCAGCAGTTCCTGGACAGACCTGATAGGCTTGTCTGGAAACACCATATATTTT. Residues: CASSSWTDLIGLSGNTIYF.